A selection of T cell receptor beta chains follows, all from one sample in a study of cytomegalovirus exposure and HLA in healthy donors. Some clones are missing from TCRdb's copy, which holds only in-frame ones; the method was immunoSEQ multiplex PCR. The sample carries around 140,000 clones, 64% recorded once. Sequencing was performed on PBMCs. The receptors derive from a woman aged 40 to 49 in good health and CMV-seronegative. Both conserved end residues are part of each CDR3. D genes are given only for firm matches. Not all rows give a size; the values are once, few, many and, for expanded clones, a class.

j_gene: TRBJ1-1
abundance: NA
d_gene: TRBD1
v_gene: TRBV5-6
CDR3aa: CASSFKGQGADAEAFF
CDR3nt: TGTGCCAGCAGCTTCAAGGGACAGGGGGCAGATGCTGAAGCTTTCTTT

j_gene: TRBJ1-2
abundance: NA
d_gene: NA
v_gene: TRBV19
CDR3aa: CASSTPLVGGLGYTF
CDR3nt: TGTGCCAGTAGTACTCCCCTTGTCGGGGGGCTTGGCTACACCTTC

j_gene: TRBJ2-5
abundance: NA
d_gene: TRBD2
v_gene: TRBV6-5
CDR3aa: CASSYPASGQETQYF
CDR3nt: TGTGCCAGCAGTTACCCGGCTAGCGGTCAAGAGACCCAGTACTTC

j_gene: TRBJ2-7
abundance: NA
d_gene: NA
v_gene: TRBV5-1
CDR3aa: CASSLEWGDTYEQYF
CDR3nt: TGCGCCAGCAGCTTGGAATGGGGGGATACCTACGAGCAGTACTTC

j_gene: TRBJ1-4
abundance: NA
d_gene: NA
v_gene: TRBV1
CDR3aa: CTSSQVLQGAAEKLFF
CDR3nt: TGCACCAGCAGCCAAGTCCTACAGGGGGCTGCCGAAAAACTGTTTTTT

j_gene: TRBJ2-3
abundance: NA
d_gene: TRBD1
v_gene: TRBV2
CDR3aa: CASNGQGYTDTQYF
CDR3nt: TGTGCCAGTAATGGACAGGGTTACACAGATACGCAGTATTTT

j_gene: TRBJ2-5
abundance: NA
d_gene: TRBD1
v_gene: TRBV14
CDR3aa: CASSRTGFQETQYF
CDR3nt: TGTGCCAGCAGCCGGACAGGTTTCCAAGAGACCCAGTACTTC

j_gene: TRBJ2-2
abundance: NA
d_gene: TRBD1
v_gene: TRBV7-3
CDR3aa: CASSPETGANTGELFF
CDR3nt: TGTGCCAGCAGCCCGGAGACAGGGGCGAACACCGGGGAGCTGTTTTTT

j_gene: TRBJ2-7
abundance: once
d_gene: TRBD2
v_gene: TRBV4-2
CDR3aa: CASSQVLAGGREQYF
CDR3nt: TGTGCCAGCAGCCAAGTACTAGCGGGGGGTCGCGAGCAGTACTTC

j_gene: TRBJ2-1
abundance: NA
d_gene: NA
v_gene: TRBV5-4
CDR3aa: CASSPTRAASYNEQFF
CDR3nt: TGTGCCAGCAGCCCCACCAGGGCTGCCTCCTACAATGAGCAGTTCTTC

j_gene: TRBJ2-7
abundance: NA
d_gene: NA
v_gene: TRBV7-2
CDR3aa: CASSLVQGSSYEQYF
CDR3nt: TGTGCCAGCAGCTTAGTACAGGGTTCCTCCTACGAGCAGTACTTC

j_gene: TRBJ1-6
abundance: NA
d_gene: NA
v_gene: TRBV5-4
CDR3aa: CASSLQGSNSPLHF
CDR3nt: TGTGCCAGCAGCTTACAGGGAAGTAATTCACCCCTCCACTTT

j_gene: TRBJ1-2
abundance: NA
d_gene: NA
v_gene: TRBV19
CDR3aa: CASSIGEGGGYTF
CDR3nt: TGTGCCAGTAGTATTGGAGAAGGTGGAGGCTACACCTTC

j_gene: TRBJ1-1
abundance: few
d_gene: TRBD1
v_gene: TRBV7-2
CDR3aa: CASSLRTGGDTEAFF
CDR3nt: TGTGCCAGCAGCCTTCGGACAGGGGGAGACACTGAAGCTTTCTTT

j_gene: TRBJ2-3
abundance: NA
d_gene: TRBD1
v_gene: TRBV6-1
CDR3aa: CASTQGDRFTDTQYF
CDR3nt: TGTGCCAGCACTCAGGGGGACAGATTTACAGATACGCAGTATTTT

j_gene: TRBJ1-1
abundance: few
d_gene: NA
v_gene: TRBV27
CDR3aa: CASSTRYGLAGLAFF
CDR3nt: TGTGCCAGCAGCACCCGGTACGGCCTCGCGGGGTTGGCTTTCTTT

j_gene: TRBJ1-1
abundance: NA
d_gene: NA
v_gene: TRBV29-1
CDR3aa: CSVARQLTEAFF
CDR3nt: TGCAGCGTTGCTCGACAGCTCACTGAAGCTTTCTTT

j_gene: TRBJ1-2
abundance: few
d_gene: TRBD1
v_gene: TRBV19
CDR3aa: CASSITGTGSGYTF
CDR3nt: TGTGCCAGTAGTATTACCGGGACAGGGAGTGGCTACACCTTC

j_gene: TRBJ1-5
abundance: NA
d_gene: TRBD1
v_gene: TRBV4-1
CDR3aa: CASRGTGNQPQHF
CDR3nt: TGCGCCAGCAGGGGGACAGGGAATCAGCCCCAGCATTTT

j_gene: TRBJ2-7
abundance: NA
d_gene: TRBD1
v_gene: TRBV7-8
CDR3aa: CASSYNRGGSSYEQYF
CDR3nt: TGTGCCAGCAGTTACAACAGGGGTGGGTCCTCCTACGAGCAGTACTTC

j_gene: TRBJ1-4
abundance: NA
d_gene: TRBD1
v_gene: TRBV29-1
CDR3aa: CSVGRDSYSEKLFF
CDR3nt: TGCAGCGTTGGTAGGGACAGCTACTCCGAAAAACTGTTTTTT

j_gene: TRBJ2-1
abundance: NA
d_gene: NA
v_gene: TRBV28
CDR3aa: CASSSSSGRSYNEQFF
CDR3nt: TGTGCCAGCAGCTCTAGTTCGGGGAGGTCCTACAATGAGCAGTTCTTC